The clone carrying this T cell receptor (beta chain) was detected only a few times. Antigen: not known. The data stem from a study of T-cell reconstitution after alpha-beta-depleted transplantation in children. The trim removed 6 bases at V and 0 bases at J, leaving 12 bases unmatched. Germline-derived CDR1 and CDR2 are LGHDT and YNNKEL (reference sequence). The CDR3 totals 18 residues. Study observations and caveats: A year had passed since transplant, and T-cell counts and diversity by then came mostly from newly produced T cells. The high TCRbeta diversity at day 60 in some patients came from surviving recipient T cells and thymic progenitors.

Unique molecular identifiers were used to barcode this TCRbeta library. MiXCR, applied by TCRdb to the PCR reads, yields one record per CDR3 protein. Here the sample spans 500,000 to 750,000 distinct CDR3 sequences, roughly 27% being singletons. The chain has TRBV3-1 and TRBJ2-3; 10 bases are shared with TRBD2. The sequencing here drew on PBMCs, taken before TCRalphabeta/CD19-depleted stem cell transplant. This clonotype was sampled from a boy under two years old with Wiskott-Aldrich syndrome, due to receive a stem cell transplant. CDR3: CASSILRLAGTSTDTQYF. CDR3 sequence (DNA): TGTGCCAGCAGTATTCTTAGACTAGCGGGTACTAGCACAGATACGCAGTATTTT.